One T cell receptor (beta chain) is described in this entry. The antigen remains unidentified. The data derive from a study of identifying expanded T cells in peripheral blood. Study conclusions and caveats: Approximately 1.1 clones differed between technical replicates, versus approximately 17 and 20 over time.

The CDR3 is 13 residues long. V shed 3 bases and J shed 0 bases, with 5 bases lying between them. CDR1 is ENHRY, CDR2 SYGVKD, per germline. The repertoire was sequenced with immunoSEQ multiplex PCR; TCRdb's copy has only in-frame clones and lacks some. Counted here are roughly 100,000 clones, around 88% occurring once; the ten biggest clones make up 17%. This chain links TRBV10-3 with TRBJ1-1; D call uncertain. Input material: blood. The source of this sequence is a person aged 18 to 75 in good health. Written as DNA, the CDR3 is TGTGCCATCAGTGATATTATGAACACTGAAGCTTTCTTT. Its protein is CAISDIMNTEAFF.